This entry lists 18 T cell receptor beta chains sequenced from one sample in a study of OX40 agonist ivuxolimab in advanced cancers. Produced via immunoSEQ multiplex PCR; TCRdb's table is partial and in-frame only. The data contain about 49,000 clones, 75% to 80% of them singletons. Sequencing used CD4+ or CD8+ T cells sorted from blood, obtained in a trial of the OX40 agonist ivuxolimab. The receptors here all came from an adult with an advanced solid tumor such as melanoma, head and neck, liver or kidney cancer.

This chain links TRBV27 with TRBJ2-7; perhaps TRBD2 as D (5 bases). Trimming took 5 bases from V and 2 from J, leaving 7 bases between them. There are 12 residues in the CDR3. CDR1 is MNHEY and CDR2 is SMNVEV in the germline V gene (reference sequence). The CDR3 nucleotides read TGTGCCAGCAGTCCCGGGGCCTACGAGCAGTACTTC. It is translated as CASSPGAYEQYF.

V and J are TRBV5-5 and TRBJ2-7, with 10 positions matching TRBD2. The CDR3 length is 18 residues. Unmatched junction bases numbered 16, after V lost 3 bases and J lost 4 bases. CDR1 SGHKS and CDR2 YYEKEE come from the germline V gene (reference sequence). The CDR3: CASSWTAPLAGVVYEQYF. The CDR3 coding sequence is TGTGCCAGCAGCTGGACCGCCCCGCTAGCGGGAGTCGTGTACGAGCAGTACTTC.

As for this clone: Other nucleotide sequences in the sample specify the same CDR3. The chain combines TRBV29-1 with TRBJ2-7, with D perhaps matching TRBD2 (5 bases). The CDR3 totals 13 residues. Germline CDR1 is SQVTM and CDR2 is ANQGSEA. With 5 bases removed from V and 2 bases from J, the gap between germline ends came to 13 bases. CDR3 region: CSVQVTGTYEQYF. The CDR3 DNA reads as TGCAGCGTTCAGGTGACGGGGACCTACGAGCAGTACTTC.

The chain recombines TRBV11-3 with TRBJ2-1; D is undetermined. The CDR3 is 12 residues long. Germline assignment: CDR1 SGHNT and CDR2 YENEEA. V lost 4 bases and J 15 bases, leaving 16 bases between the germline ends. The CDR3 reads CASSSNPAPAFF. The CDR3 DNA follows: TGTGCCAGCAGCTCCAACCCGGCCCCTGCGTTCTTC.

This chain connects TRBV4-3 to TRBJ2-5, with 13 bases that match TRBD2. The J segment lost 5 bases and the V segment lost 2 bases, leaving 17 bases of the junction unmatched. From germline, CDR1 is LGHNA and CDR2 YSLEER. There are 20 residues in the CDR3. CDR3 in amino acids: CASSQTFYGTSGTEGETQYF. The CDR3 nucleotides read TGCGCCAGCAGCCAAACCTTTTATGGGACTAGCGGGACCGAAGGGGAGACCCAGTACTTC.

The V call is TRBV7-9, the J call TRBJ2-4, with a weak D call TRBD2 (5 bases). The V gene's germline CDR1 is SEHNR and CDR2 FQNEAQ (reference sequence). The germline V and J ends were trimmed by 2 bases and 8 bases, with 10 bases remaining between them. The CDR3 spans 13 residues. CDR3 sequence reads: CASSLSAEDIQYF. The CDR3, as DNA: TGTGCCAGCAGCTTATCCGCGGAGGACATTCAGTACTTC.

The J gene is TRBJ1-4, the V gene TRBV14; D gene uncertain. The CDR3 extends over 15 amino acids. CDR1 and CDR2 from the germline V gene are SGHDN and FVKESK. V lost 1 base, J lost 8 bases, and 14 bases lay in between. The CDR3 nucleotides are TGTGCCAGCAGCCAAGCCCACATAAGTTGGGAAAAACTGTTTTTT. Translating gives CASSQAHISWEKLFF.

The chain is built from TRBV5-1 and TRBJ1-1, with unresolved D. The CDR3 is made up of 15 amino acids. Trimming removed 2 bases at V and 6 bases at J, with 17 bases between. The germline V gene encodes CDR1 SGHRS and CDR2 YFSETQ. Here the CDR3 reads CASSFGSVSDPEAFF. DNA for the CDR3: TGCGCCAGCAGCTTCGGCAGCGTCAGCGACCCTGAAGCTTTCTTT.

The chain recombines TRBV13 with TRBJ2-7, with 7 bases fitting TRBD1. Germline V gene data show CDR1 as PRHDT and CDR2 as FYEKMQ (reference sequence). V lost 8 bases to trimming and J lost 3 bases; unmatched junction nucleotides: 10. The CDR3 totals 14 residues. CDR3 DNA: TGTGCCAGCGCGACGACAGGGACCGTCTACGAGCAGTACTTC. Residues: CASATTGTVYEQYF.

The chain links TRBV7-2 to TRBJ2-5; D ambiguous. Germline values: CDR1 SGHTA, CDR2 FQGNSA. Deletions cut 1 base from V and 1 base from J, with 13 bases between. This CDR3 is built from 16 residues. The CDR3 DNA is TGTGCCAGCAGCTTAGTGCCCGGCAGCCCCCAAGAGACCCAGTACTTC. Its protein product is CASSLVPGSPQETQYF.

V usage is TRBV21-1 and J usage is TRBJ1-2; the table names TRBD1, a call not compared with the DNA. TRBV21-1 is a pseudogene locus. CDR3 length: 16 amino acids. The CDR3 region is CASSTHRDTRRDGYTF. The DNA of the CDR3 is TGTGCCAGCAGCACCCATCGGGACACCCGGCGGGATGGCTACACCTTC.

The chain couples TRBV14 to TRBJ2-2; D is undetermined. Trimming cost V 4 bases and J 4 bases, with 7 bases left between them. CDR1 and CDR2 (germline): SGHDN, FVKESK. This CDR3 region has 13 residues. CDR3 sequence (DNA): TGTGCCAGCAGCCCGCAGATCACCGGGGAGCTGTTTTTT. This encodes CASSPQITGELFF.

The V and J genes are TRBV4-3 and TRBJ1-2; 7 nucleotides match TRBD1. Germline CDR1 reads LGHNA; CDR2 reads YSLEER. This CDR3 spans 15 amino acids. The J segment lost 4 bases and the V segment lost 1 base, leaving 6 bases of the junction unmatched. The CDR3 sequence is CASSQVWQGVYGYTF. In DNA, the CDR3 is TGCGCCAGCAGCCAAGTATGGCAGGGGGTCTATGGCTACACCTTC.

This rearrangement joins TRBV7-2 to TRBJ1-5, with D tentatively TRBD1 (5 bases). V was clipped by 5 bases and J by 7 bases, with 15 bases between them. There are 14 residues in the CDR3. Germline V lookup: CDR1 SGHTA, CDR2 FQGNSA. The CDR3 sequence is CASSTTGRGQPQHF. The CDR3 coding sequence is TGTGCCAGCAGCACCACAGGAAGGGGCCAGCCCCAGCATTTT. Filled out from reference TRBV7-2 and TRBJ1-5, the complete variable domain reads GAGVSQSPSNKVTEKGKDVELRCDPISGHTALYWYRQSLGQGLEFLIYFQGNSAPDKSGLPSDRFSAERTGGSVSTLTIQRTQQEDSAVYLCASSTTGRGQPQHFGDGTRLSIL.

This rearrangement joins TRBV7-2 to TRBJ1-6; D is unclear. The length of the CDR3 is 11 residues. V lost 5 bases to trimming and J lost 8 bases, with 4 bases between them. Germline loops: CDR1 SGHTA, CDR2 FQGNSA. CDR3 DNA sequence: TGTGCCAGCAGCCTCGATTCACCCCTCCACTTT. Its protein is CASSLDSPLHF.

The chain is built from TRBV6-5 and TRBJ2-7; 9 bases are a match to TRBD2. This CDR3 spans 14 amino acids. Germline V gene data show CDR1 as MNHEY and CDR2 as SVGAGI. V was pared by 5 bases and J by 7 bases, with 9 bases of the junction left unmatched. The CDR3 nucleotides are TGTGCCAGCAGTCGTAGCGGGAGATTAGAAGAGCAGTACTTC. Its protein product is CASSRSGRLEEQYF.

J is TRBJ1-2 and V is TRBV5-1; D unresolved. CDR1 SGHRS and CDR2 YFSETQ come from the germline V gene. V gave up 0 bases and J gave up 7 bases, with 10 bases separating them. This CDR3 spans 13 amino acids. The CDR3 sequence: CASSLAGVGGYTF. In DNA form, the CDR3 reads TGCGCCAGCAGCTTGGCTGGCGTCGGTGGCTACACCTTC.

The chain couples TRBV6-4 to TRBJ2-1; 12 bases map to TRBD2. This CDR3 region has 17 residues. In germline, CDR1 is MRHNA, CDR2 SNTAGT. V gave up 5 bases and J gave up 3 bases; unmatched junction bases: 8. Here the CDR3 DNA reads TGTGCCAGCAGTAGACTAGCGGGAGTGAGGGGCTACAATGAGCAGTTCTTC. Amino acids: CASSRLAGVRGYNEQFF.